This entry concerns a single T cell receptor (beta chain). Its specific antigen is unknown. No quality values exist for individual bases; no much larger clone is one base distant. The sample is drawn from a study of blood T cell repertoires in COVID-19 (dated by TCRdb to the early 2020s). With regard to the full study: Samples covering the acute and convalescent phases of COVID-19 were provided by collaborators in the United States, Italy and Spain. Samples came from the ongoing ImmuneRACE study (first 160 participants) plus 1,254 subjects from 6 global collaborators. Where available, HLA class I and class II types were obtained from metadata supplied by the sample provider rather than from assay-based typing. Subjects who had been exposed to COVID-19, were actively infected with it, or had recovered from it provided the deeply sampled blood TCRbeta repertoires that made up the dataset. A freely available public database, intended as a resource for researchers studying the immune response to SARS-CoV-2, is where the repertoires were released. Nearly every sample came with metadata listing a de-identified subject ID, COVID-19 status, age in years and sex. The prospective study material was composed of cDNA or gDNA derived from T cells, B-cell-depleted T cells, or PBMCs. Broad study findings and their caveats: Clinical and demographic metadata were provided uncurated, with the amount varying by source and participant.

Whole blood was collected in K2EDTA tubes by collaborating institutions according to the institutions' own protocols. Collaborator samples were shipped for TCRbeta analysis as frozen whole blood, isolated PBMCs, or DNA extracted from either sample type. CDR1 and CDR2 are read off the germline V gene (reference sequence) as SGHNT and YYREEE. From the cysteine up to the phenylalanine, the CDR3 has a length of 15 residues. The only DNA kept is the CDR3, 45 bases in frame from the first base. For this chain, trimming is 2 bases at the V end and 6 bases at the J end, and the number of junction bases without a gene match is 6. TCRbeta CDR3 regions were amplified from genomic DNA by means of the immunoSEQ Assay, a bias-controlled multiplex PCR. The original pipeline was this. Within the assay, amplification of reference gene primers was used to estimate how many nucleated cells each sample contained. Sequence reads were collapsed and filtered to measure the absolute abundance of every unique TCRbeta CDR3 rearrangement. For each sample, productive Simpson clonality was calculated as the square root of Simpson's diversity index across productive rearrangements. Drawn from immuneACCESS, this table holds only the in-frame rearrangements with V and J called that TCRdb kept. Clones are partly lost; checked studies trace under half to an unresolved V gene and leave the rest unexplained. V, J and clone size were drawn from that table, and D and trimming were deduced from the DNA. Here the sample has about 35,000 clones; roughly nine tenths occur a single time. 2% to 2.5% of the sample is in the top ten clones.

The receptor's source is a man between 50 and 59 years old with active COVID-19. Material: peripheral blood. The V gene is TRBV5-4 and the J gene is TRBJ2-4; TRBD2 lines up with 9 middle nucleotides. CDR3 loop: CASSFLSSGRNIQYF. The sequenced DNA is TGTGCCAGCAGCTTCCTGAGTAGCGGGAGAAACATTCAGTACTTC. The CDR3 plus the reference TRBV5-4 and TRBJ2-4 genes for the other parts give the full variable domain: ETGVTQSPTHLIKTRGQQVTLRCSSQSGHNTVSWYQQALGQGPQFIFQYYREEENGRGNFPPRFSGLQFPNYSSELNVNALELDDSALYLCASSFLSSGRNIQYFGAGTRLSVL.